This TCR beta chain was identified during a study of blood T cell repertoires in COVID-19 (TCRdb year 2020). Background on the whole study: Collaborator samples came from the United States, Italy and Spain and covered acute and convalescent phases of COVID-19. The material from the prospective study consisted of cDNA or gDNA derived from T cells, B-cell-depleted T cells, or PBMCs. The dataset comprised deeply sampled blood TCRbeta repertoires from subjects exposed to, actively infected with, or recovered from COVID-19. The repertoires were made available in a free public database intended to serve as a resource for research on the immune response to SARS-CoV-2. The samples were drawn from the first 160 participants of the ongoing ImmuneRACE study and from more than 1,000 subjects provided by 6 global collaborators. Sample metadata almost always included a de-identified subject ID, COVID-19 status, age in years and sex. Where HLA class I and class II types were available, the types were taken from metadata supplied by the sample provider, not from assay-based typing.

TCRbeta CDR3 regions were amplified from genomic DNA using the immunoSEQ Assay, a bias-controlled multiplex PCR. From the authors' description of their analysis: Within the assay, amplification of reference gene primers was used to estimate how many nucleated cells each sample contained. Sequence reads were collapsed and filtered to measure the absolute abundance of every unique TCRbeta CDR3 rearrangement. Productive Simpson clonality was computed per sample as the square root of Simpson's diversity index over productive rearrangements. TCRdb obtained this table from immuneACCESS and retained in-frame rearrangements with V and J assigned. These tables miss some clones; where compared with another copy, unresolved V genes account for less than half of the shortfall, and the remainder is unexplained. The V and J calls and clone size come from that table; D and trimming were worked out from the DNA. The sample contains about 480,000 clones, more than 75% of them found a single time. The biggest ten clones account for 1.5% to 2% of the sample.

With regard to this clone: Its antigen has not been determined. Base qualities are not provided; no much larger clone lies one nucleotide away. This same CDR3 is encoded by further DNA sequences in the sample.

Overall results and qualifications from the work: The amount of clinical and demographic metadata varied by source and participant and was provided uncurated.

V sheds 2 bases and J sheds 5 bases, leaving 3 bases between their ends. The CDR3 goes from the cysteine to the phenylalanine over 11 residues. The CDR3 DNA has 33 bases and is translated from base 1. CDR1 KGHSH and CDR2 LQKENI were looked up in the germline V gene. Enrolling through a virtual design, the prospective study's participants ranged in age from roughly 18 to 100 years and lived across 24 United States geographic areas. In the prospective study, participants were assigned to cohorts based on the clinical history participants reported in a screening survey and a study questionnaire. ImmuneRACE Cohort 3 recovered participants were defined by two consecutive negative NP/OP PCR tests, healthcare professional clearance, or symptom resolution. In the prospective study, whole blood, serum and a nasopharyngeal or oropharyngeal swab were collected from each participant by mobile phlebotomists. Over a roughly 2-month period, participants in the prospective study had the option of providing additional blood draws and questionnaires. Blood samples from the prospective study were shipped frozen or at room temperature prior to DNA extraction.

Sequencing was done on a sample of PBMCs or T cells enriched from blood (not recorded which). The receptor chain draws on TRBV18 and TRBJ2-5, with the D gene call left open. This TCR was sampled from a woman in her thirties or forties who had recovered from COVID-19. CDR3 sequence: CASSPEETQYF. The DNA reads TGTGCCAGCTCACCAGAGGAGACCCAGTACTTC. Full variable domain (CDR3 extended with the reference TRBV18 and TRBJ2-5 proteins): NAGVMQNPRHLVRRRGQEARLRCSPMKGHSHVYWYRQLPEEGLKFMVYLQKENIIDESGMPKERFSAEFPKEGPSILRIQQVVRGDSAAYFCASSPEETQYFGPGTRLLVL.